These 27 T cell receptor beta chains were sequenced from one sample in a study of CD8 T cells in ankylosing spondylitis. Study-wide points: For ankylosing spondylitis blood, a TCR beta motif of about eight highly homologous variants appeared characteristic.

Using its own MiXCR run on the 5' RACE reads, TCRdb lists one record per CDR3 protein. The data contain about 400,000 distinct CDR3 sequences, about a fifth of them seen just once; the ten biggest clones take up about 15%. These receptors lack a known antigen. Input material: blood, either unsorted or a sorted T cell fraction (not recorded which). The receptors shown here come from a male donor with ankylosing spondylitis.

The rearrangement uses TRBV20-1 and TRBJ2-7; 11 positions match TRBD2. Germline CDR1 and CDR2: DFQATT and SNEGSKA (reference sequence). The CDR3 runs 17 residues. Trimming cost V 3 bases and J 0 bases; bases outside gene matches: 10. Here the CDR3 reads CSARRPGLAVSSYEQYF. The CDR3 nucleotides read TGCAGTGCTAGGAGACCGGGACTAGCGGTTAGCTCCTACGAGCAGTACTTC.

This chain joins TRBV28 and TRBJ2-7; 10 bases agree with TRBD2. The CDR3 spans 14 residues. The V gene end was trimmed by 7 bases and the J gene end by 6 bases; junction bases not matched to a gene: 9. CDR1 MDHEN and CDR2 SYDVKM come from the germline V gene. This CDR3 reads CASTRLAGASEQYF. Written as DNA, the CDR3 is TGTGCCAGCACTAGGCTAGCGGGAGCCTCCGAGCAGTACTTC.

The chain has TRBV5-1 and TRBJ2-1; TRBD2 agrees at 10 bases. Germline CDR1 is SGHRS and CDR2 is YFSETQ. Unmatched junction bases numbered 8, after V lost 1 base and J lost 16 bases. This CDR3 has 13 residues. The CDR3 region is CASSLPSGSSQFF. The CDR3 DNA is TGCGCCAGCAGCTTGCCTAGCGGGAGCTCCCAATTCTTC.

V usage is TRBV6-5 and J usage is TRBJ2-1, with 10 positions matching TRBD1. V lost 0 bases to trimming and J lost 4 bases; unmatched junction nucleotides: 6. The CDR3 has 17 amino acids. Germline V gene sequence: CDR1 MNHEY, CDR2 SVGAGI. CDR3 nucleotide sequence: TGTGCCAGCAGTTACTCAAACCGGGACAGGGGTTACAATGAGCAGTTCTTC. Residues: CASSYSNRDRGYNEQFF.

This clonotype was seen only a few times. The chain combines TRBV7-2 with TRBJ1-4; 8 nucleotides agree with TRBD1. The ends lost 3 bases at V and 8 bases at J; junction bases unmatched: 11. The germline V gene encodes CDR1 SGHTA and CDR2 FQGNSA. The CDR3 totals 16 residues. CDR3 DNA sequence: TGTGCCAGCAGCTTGAACCCAGGGGGCATGGGGGAAAAACTGTTTTTT. It is translated as CASSLNPGGMGEKLFF.

This clonotype occurred a few times. The V gene is TRBV11-2, the J gene TRBJ2-1, with TRBD2 matching over 9 bases. This CDR3 has 17 amino acids. Germline V gene sequence: CDR1 SGHAT, CDR2 FQNNGV. V lost 0 bases, J lost 5 bases, and 8 bases stayed unmatched. This CDR3 is CASSLDLLAGTNNEQFF. CDR3 nucleotide sequence: TGTGCCAGCAGCTTAGATTTACTAGCGGGCACAAACAATGAGCAGTTCTTC.

There are a few counts of this clonotype. The rearrangement links TRBV28 to TRBJ2-1; D remains ambiguous. The CDR3 has 12 residues. CDR1 and CDR2 (germline): MDHEN, SYDVKM. V dropped 3 bases and J dropped 7 bases, with 7 bases sitting between them. Here the CDR3 DNA reads TGTGCCAGCAGTTTCGTGTGGAATGAGCAGTTCTTC. Its protein is CASSFVWNEQFF.

The rearrangement links TRBV18 to TRBJ1-5, with TRBD1 as a possible D gene (6 bases). In germline, CDR1 is KGHSH, CDR2 LQKENI. The CDR3 loop spans 14 amino acids. Between the trimmed V and J ends, which lost 0 bases and 6 bases, there was a span of 9 bases. CDR3 protein: CASSPPGAGQPQHF. CDR3 bases: TGTGCCAGCTCACCACCGGGGGCTGGTCAGCCCCAGCATTTT.

The chain combines TRBV4-1 with TRBJ2-2; D possibly matches TRBD1 or TRBD2 (6 bases each). In germline, CDR1 is MGHRA, CDR2 YSYEKL. Trimming cost V 5 bases and J 1 base, with 17 bases left between them. This CDR3 has 17 amino acids. The CDR3 spells CASSSRGAERNTGELFF. Here the CDR3 DNA reads TGCGCCAGCAGCTCGAGGGGGGCAGAGAGGAACACCGGGGAGCTGTTTTTT.

The chain recombines TRBV28 with TRBJ1-6, with unresolved D. V was clipped by 7 bases and J by 7 bases, with 17 bases between them. The CDR3 totals 15 residues. Germline-derived CDR1 and CDR2 are MDHEN and SYDVKM. This CDR3 reads CASTSAGGINSPLHF. Written as DNA, the CDR3 is TGTGCCAGCACCTCGGCGGGCGGGATCAATTCACCCCTCCACTTT.

V gene TRBV5-1 combines with J gene TRBJ2-7, with a weak D call TRBD1 (7 bases). Per germline, CDR1 SGHRS and CDR2 YFSETQ. Trimming took 6 bases from V and 3 from J, leaving 13 bases between them. The CDR3 runs 13 residues. The CDR3 nucleotides are TGCGCCAGCACAGGGGGAGGCCTCTACGAGCAGTACTTC. Protein sequence: CASTGGGLYEQYF.

Of note for this clonotype: One end of the junction is discordant with germline, which a read error may explain. The V and J genes are TRBV5-1 and TRBJ2-3; 11 nucleotides align to TRBD2. The CDR3 extends over 16 amino acids. CDR1 is SGHRS and CDR2 is YFSETQ in the germline V gene. For the CDR3, the DNA is TGTGCCAGCAGCTTGGGGACTAGCGGAAACACAGATACGCAGTATTTT. It is translated as CASSLGTSGNTDTQYF. Full variable domain (missing parts from reference TRBV5-1 and TRBJ2-3): KAGVTQTPRYLIKTRGQQVTLSCSPISGHRSVSWYQQTPGQGLQFLFEYFSETQRNKGNFPGRFSGRQFSNSRSEMNVSTLELGDSALYLCASSLGTSGNTDTQYFGPGTRLTVL.

The chain has TRBV5-1 and TRBJ2-5; TRBD1 is a possible D gene (5 bases). The V and J ends lost 4 bases and 1 base respectively, with 17 bases between them. In germline, CDR1 is SGHRS, CDR2 YFSETQ. The length of the CDR3 is 16 residues. Here the CDR3 reads CASSGRNKGIQETQYF. In DNA, the CDR3 is TGCGCCAGCAGCGGACGCAATAAGGGGATCCAAGAGACCCAGTACTTC.

This clonotype was seen ten or more times. The chain has TRBV20-1 and TRBJ1-6; TRBD1 matches 10 bases. Germline V gene lookup returns CDR1 DFQATT and CDR2 SNEGSKA (reference sequence). This CDR3 comprises 15 residues. The trim removed 0 bases at V and 10 bases at J, leaving 6 bases unmatched. The CDR3 loop reads CSARDSGTGVSPLHF. CDR3 in DNA: TGCAGTGCTAGAGATTCGGGGACAGGGGTCTCACCCCTCCACTTT.

Concerning this clonotype itself: One junction end disagrees with the germline gene, perhaps due to a read error. The rearrangement joins TRBV12-3 or TRBV12-4 to TRBJ2-3; TRBD2 matches at 8 bases. This CDR3 comprises 16 residues. Here the CDR3 reads CASTLRAGGPGDTQYF. The CDR3 nucleotides are TGTGCCAGCACTTTAAGGGCGGGAGGCCCTGGGGATACGCAGTATTTT.

In its sample, this clonotype was seen a few times. V usage is TRBV7-2 and J usage is TRBJ1-6, with 9 positions matching TRBD1. The V segment lost 5 bases and the J segment 10 bases; nucleotides outside the gene matches: 12. CDR1 and CDR2 (germline): SGHTA, FQGNSA. The CDR3 is made up of 16 amino acids. CDR3 nucleotides: TGTGCCAGCAGCCTGCGTCCGGACAGGGGAGGGTCACCCCTCCACTTT. Translating it yields CASSLRPDRGGSPLHF. The whole variable domain, remainder taken from reference TRBV7-2 and TRBJ1-6, is GAGVSQSPSNKVTEKGKDVELRCDPISGHTALYWYRQSLGQGLEFLIYFQGNSAPDKSGLPSDRFSAERTGGSVSTLTIQRTQQEDSAVYLCASSLRPDRGGSPLHFGNGTRLTVT.

This clonotype turned up a few times. J is TRBJ2-1 and V is TRBV19; D might be TRBD1 (6 bases). Germline values: CDR1 LNHDA, CDR2 SQIVND (reference sequence). The CDR3 consists of 13 residues. Deletions cut 9 bases from V and 4 bases from J, with 13 bases between. In DNA, the CDR3 is TGTGCCAGCTCCCGACAGGAATACAATGAGCAGTTCTTC. Translated, it gives CASSRQEYNEQFF.

A few counts support this clonotype. V and J are TRBV18 and TRBJ1-1; D uncertain. Per the germline V gene, CDR1 is KGHSH and CDR2 is LQKENI. The V end lost 5 bases, the J end lost 1 base, and 11 bases lay between the germline ends. The CDR3 runs to 14 residues. This CDR3 reads CASSVSGGNTEAFF. The CDR3, as DNA: TGTGCCAGCTCAGTTTCTGGTGGGAACACTGAAGCTTTCTTT.

The chain carries TRBV29-1 and TRBJ1-2; 7 bases match TRBD1. CDR1 and CDR2 (germline): SQVTM, ANQGSEA. Trimming cost V 4 bases and J 8 bases; bases outside gene matches: 13. CDR3 length: 14 amino acids. Here the CDR3 reads CSVADRGRGGGYTF. The CDR3 DNA follows: TGCAGCGTTGCCGACCGTGGCAGGGGGGGGGGCTACACCTTC.

This clonotype was seen ten or more times. The junction departs from the called germline gene at one end, perhaps through a read error. The chain carries TRBV5-1 and TRBJ1-6; D is undetermined. This CDR3 spans 12 amino acids. CDR1 and CDR2 (germline): SGHRS, YFSETQ. In DNA, the CDR3 is TGTGCCAGCAGCTTAGGGAATTCACCCCTCCACTTT. This encodes CASSLGNSPLHF.

The chain recombines TRBV20-1 with TRBJ2-1; TRBD1 matches 10 bases. The CDR3 runs 17 residues. CDR1 is DFQATT, CDR2 SNEGSKA, per germline (reference sequence). V lost 7 bases to trimming and J lost 4 bases; unmatched junction nucleotides: 16. The CDR3 bases are TGCAGTGTACACGGGACAGGGGAGAGGATGGGATACAATGAGCAGTTCTTC. The encoded protein is CSVHGTGERMGYNEQFF.

This clonotype occurred a few times. The chain combines TRBV29-1 with TRBJ1-1; no clear D. Trimming shortened V by 3 bases and J by 0 bases, and 8 bases separated the two germline ends. The length of the CDR3 is 13 residues. Germline CDR1 SQVTM, CDR2 ANQGSEA. DNA for the CDR3: TGCAGCGTTGATAATAGACTGAACACTGAAGCTTTCTTT. Its protein is CSVDNRLNTEAFF.

The CDR3 coding sequence is TGTGCCATCGAGGACGGCGTCTCCTACGAGCAGTACTTC. Translated, it gives CAIEDGVSYEQYF. The chain recombines TRBV10-3 with TRBJ2-7; no firm D call. Looked up from germline, CDR1 is ENHRY and CDR2 is SYGVKD. The CDR3 totals 13 residues. V was trimmed by 8 bases and J by 0 bases, leaving 11 bases between them.

J is TRBJ2-1 and V is TRBV6-1; 9 bases match TRBD2. Germline assignment: CDR1 MNHNS and CDR2 SASEGT. The junction had 11 bases not matched to a gene; V was cut back by 6 bases and J by 5 bases. The CDR3 runs 16 residues. Here the CDR3 DNA reads TGTGCCAGCAGGCTCACGGGACTAGCAGGCCACAATGAGCAGTTCTTC. Translated, it gives CASRLTGLAGHNEQFF.

The chain combines TRBV14 with TRBJ2-6; the D gene is possibly TRBD2 (6 bases). Looked up from germline, CDR1 is SGHDN and CDR2 is FVKESK. V lost 2 bases and J lost 8, with 10 bases in between. The CDR3 length is 14 residues. The DNA of the CDR3 is TGTGCCAGCAGCCAACGGGGGAGGACCAACGTCCTGACTTTC. It encodes CASSQRGRTNVLTF.

This chain connects TRBV20-1 to TRBJ2-1; 7 nucleotides line up with TRBD2. The CDR3 length is 16 residues. Per the germline V gene, CDR1 is DFQATT and CDR2 is SNEGSKA (reference sequence). With 3 bases clipped from V and 7 bases from J, the junction kept 15 bases outside the gene matches. The CDR3 DNA sequence: TGCAGTGCTAGCCCCGTTTACAGCGGGGAGAGGAATGAGCAGTTCTTC. As protein: CSASPVYSGERNEQFF.

The chain recombines TRBV19 with TRBJ1-2, with unresolved D. CDR1 is LNHDA and CDR2 is SQIVND in the germline V gene (reference sequence). CDR3 size: 16 residues. The germline V and J ends were trimmed by 1 base and 0 bases, with 12 bases remaining between them. The CDR3 protein is CASSIVIAAANYGYTF. The CDR3 DNA reads TGTGCCAGTAGTATAGTAATCGCGGCAGCTAACTATGGCTACACCTTC.